The entry below describes one T cell receptor (beta chain). Both subsets, CD45RA+ naive and CD45RA-negative memory, were split from the CD4+ cells. Genomic DNA of every subset was divided equally among multiple immunoSEQ plates. Here immunoSEQ multiplex PCR was the method, and the copy in TCRdb shows in-frame clones only, minus some. The table has more than 2,000,000 clones, just over 90% seen once. The data originate from a study of shared clonotypes between healthy human individuals. This CDR3 has 16 amino acids. J was trimmed by 3 bases and V by 3 bases; bases with no gene match: 12. Looked up from germline, CDR1 is SGHNT and CDR2 is YYREEE (reference sequence).

The sample consisted of naive CD4+ T cells sorted from blood. Documented subset: CD45RA+ positively selected. The TCR sequence derives from a man aged 18 to 29 in good health. This sequence joins TRBV5-4 and TRBJ2-7; TRBD2 matches 7 bases. The CDR3 DNA follows: TGTGCCAGCAGCTCGGAACCACTAGCGCAAAACTACGAGCAGTACTTC. As protein: CASSSEPLAQNYEQYF.